This is a list of T cell receptor beta chains from one sample in a study of liver allograft versus peripheral blood T cells. TCRdb re-analysed the reads in MiXCR, keeping a single row per CDR3 protein. The sample lists a few thousand distinct CDR3 sequences, around 18% occurring once. These receptors all come from a human patient who had a liver transplant. Some T cells may be supplied by the graft donor. Each CDR3 is given with its conserved first and last residue. D genes are given only for firm matches. Some rows mark clone size as missing; the rest say once, few, many or name a class of expanded clone.

size	J	D	V	DNA	CDR3
.	TRBJ1-2	TRBD1	TRBV28	TGTGCCAGCAGTTTCCAGACAGGGGCCGCCTGGGGCTACACCTTC	CASSFQTGAAWGYTF
.	TRBJ2-1	.	TRBV4-2	TGTGCCAGCAGCCCCCGGACGGAGTACAATGAGCAGTTCTTC	CASSPRTEYNEQFF
once	TRBJ2-3	TRBD2	TRBV28	TGTGCCAGCAGCTCCAGTGGGAATAGCGGGCTATATACGCAGTATTTT	CASSSSGNSGLYTQYF
medium-sized	TRBJ2-3	TRBD2	TRBV6-6	TGTGCCAGCAGTCAACTAGCGGGAGGGATCACAGATACGCAGTATTTT	CASSQLAGGITDTQYF
medium-sized	TRBJ2-7	TRBD2	TRBV10-3	TGTGCCATCAGTGGGCCCCCACCAGCGGGAGGGCCCAGCGACGAGCAGTACTTC	CAISGPPPAGGPSDEQYF
.	TRBJ2-7	.	TRBV20-1	TGCAGTGATCAGGACAGAACCTACGAGCAGTACTTC	CSDQDRTYEQYF
medium-sized	TRBJ1-1	TRBD1	TRBV7-9	TGTGCCAGCAGCGGACAGGGTTCTGAAGCTTTCTTT	CASSGQGSEAFF
few	TRBJ1-6	.	TRBV11-2	TGTGCCAGCAGCTTAGATGGTGGAGGCTCCTATAATTCACCCCTCCACTTT	CASSLDGGGSYNSPLHF
medium-sized	TRBJ2-7	.	TRBV10-3	TGTGCCATCAGTGAGGAAAGTCCCACCTACGAGCAGTACTTC	CAISEESPTYEQYF
large	TRBJ1-3	.	TRBV12-3/TRBV12-4	TGTGCCAGCAGTAACGGCATGAGGGGGGACACCATATATTTT	CASSNGMRGDTIYF
.	TRBJ2-7	.	TRBV13	TGTGCCAGCAGCTTTCTGGGATACGAGCAGTACTTC	CASSFLGYEQYF
few	TRBJ1-1	.	TRBV12-3/TRBV12-4	TGTGCCAGCAGTTTATTAGGGTACACTGAAGCTTTCTTT	CASSLLGYTEAFF
medium-sized	TRBJ1-6	.	TRBV20-1	TGCAGTGCTGTAACGTCGGACAGTCGGGGTTCACCCCTCCACTTT	CSAVTSDSRGSPLHF
medium-sized	TRBJ2-1	TRBD1	TRBV15	TGTGCCACCAGCAGGGGGGGACAGGGCAGCTACAATGAGCAGTTCTTC	CATSRGGQGSYNEQFF
medium-sized	TRBJ2-7	.	TRBV29-1	TGCAGCGTTGAAGGTGTTACAGACGGGCCCTCTTACGAGCAGTACTTC	CSVEGVTDGPSYEQYF
medium-sized	TRBJ2-7	TRBD1	TRBV20-1	TGCAGTGCTCTTTACCCCGGGACAGCTACCTACGAGCAGTACTTC	CSALYPGTATYEQYF
medium-sized	TRBJ2-7	.	TRBV10-3	TGTGCCATCAGTGAGTCGGACAGAAAATTGGGGCAGTACTTC	CAISESDRKLGQYF
medium-sized	TRBJ1-6	.	TRBV28	TGTGCCAGCAGTTCCGGTGCGGGGGATAATTCACCCCTCCACTTT	CASSSGAGDNSPLHF
few	TRBJ1-1	.	TRBV5-4	TGTGCCAGCAGCTTGGGCCGCGGGGTCGCGGAAGAAGCTTTCTTT	CASSLGRGVAEEAFF
medium-sized	TRBJ2-1	.	TRBV29-1	TGCAGCGTGGAGCAAGAACCGGGCTTCTTC	CSVEQEPGFF
.	TRBJ1-1	TRBD1	TRBV11-2	TGTGCCAGCCTCAGGGGGGCCACTGAAGCTTTCTTT	CASLRGATEAFF
.	TRBJ2-7	TRBD2	TRBV28	TGTGCCAGCAGTCTTAGCGGGGGGGCCTACGAGCAGTACTTC	CASSLSGGAYEQYF
medium-sized	TRBJ2-1	.	TRBV7-9	TGTGCCATCGAGATATACAATGAGCAGTTCTTC	CAIEIYNEQFF
medium-sized	TRBJ2-1	TRBD2	TRBV10-1	TGCGCCAGCAGTCGGACCAGCGGGAGCTCCTACAATGAGCAGTTCTTC	CASSRTSGSSYNEQFF
few	TRBJ2-3	.	TRBV20-1	TGCAGTGCGGACCCGCGGGGGCCCGGGACAGATACGCAGTATTTT	CSADPRGPGTDTQYF
few	TRBJ2-7	TRBD1	TRBV4-1	TGCGCCAGCAGCCAAGATGCTGGACAGGGGTTCAACGAGCAGTACTTC	CASSQDAGQGFNEQYF
.	TRBJ1-1	.	TRBV9	TGTGCCAGCAGCGCCAACAGTGATGAAGCTTTCTTT	CASSANSDEAFF
medium-sized	TRBJ2-7	TRBD1	TRBV9	TGTGCCAGCAGCCTAACGACAGGGTCTTTATCCGAGCAGTACTTC	CASSLTTGSLSEQYF
large	TRBJ1-2	.	TRBV6-2/TRBV6-3	TGTGCCAGCAGTTATTTCCTCAGTTCCGGCTACACCTTC	CASSYFLSSGYTF
medium-sized	TRBJ2-2	.	TRBV20-1	TGCAGTGCCGAGACCGACTCTACAAACACCGGGGAGCTGTTTTTT	CSAETDSTNTGELFF
large	TRBJ2-6	.	TRBV20-1	TGCAGTGCTAGAGTTCCAGGGGCTGGGGCCAACGTCCTGACTTTC	CSARVPGAGANVLTF
large	TRBJ1-5	.	TRBV30	TGTGCCTGGAGTGTAAGCAATCAGCCCCAGCATTTT	CAWSVSNQPQHF
medium-sized	TRBJ2-2	.	TRBV24-1	TGTGCCACCAAGGACAGACACACCGGGGAGCTGTTTTTT	CATKDRHTGELFF
medium-sized	TRBJ2-2	.	TRBV29-1	TGCAGCGCCCGAGGGCAGTCGAACACCGGGGAGCTGTTTTTT	CSARGQSNTGELFF
.	TRBJ2-1	.	TRBV11-3	TGTGCCAGCAGCTTATGGGGGGGCACCACTGAGCAGTTCTTC	CASSLWGGTTEQFF
.	TRBJ2-6	.	TRBV3-1	TGTGCCAGCAGTTCCCGGGACCTCGGGGGGGCCAACGTCCTGACTTTC	CASSSRDLGGANVLTF
medium-sized	TRBJ1-2	.	TRBV27	TGTGCCAGCAGTTTACTCGGGGGCAATGGCTACACCTTC	CASSLLGGNGYTF
few	TRBJ2-7	TRBD1	TRBV6-5	TGTGCCAGCAGTTACTCAACAGGGGAGAGGTCCTACGAGCAGTACTTC	CASSYSTGERSYEQYF
few	TRBJ2-5	.	TRBV28	TGTGCCAGCAGTTTATGGGGTGACCAAGAGACCCAGTACTTC	CASSLWGDQETQYF
medium-sized	TRBJ2-1	TRBD2	TRBV28	TGTGCCAGCAGTTTAGGGACTAGCGATTACAATGAGCAGTTCTTC	CASSLGTSDYNEQFF
medium-sized	TRBJ1-4	.	TRBV20-1	TGCAGTGCTAGAGCTCCGGGGGCAACTAATGAAAAACTGTTTTTT	CSARAPGATNEKLFF
.	TRBJ1-1	TRBD1	TRBV10-3	TGTGCCATCAGTGAGTCGCCGGGACAGGGATCGGGGGCTTTCTTT	CAISESPGQGSGAFF
few	TRBJ1-1	.	TRBV28	TGTGCCAGCAGCCTGTGGGGCGAAATCACTGAAGCTTTCTTT	CASSLWGEITEAFF
medium-sized	TRBJ1-4	.	TRBV25-1	TGTGCCAGCAGTGAATGGGGCACCGGGGATGAAAAACTGTTTTTT	CASSEWGTGDEKLFF
.	TRBJ1-1	.	TRBV19	TGTGCCAGTAGTATAAACAGTAGGGCTGAAGCTTTCTTT	CASSINSRAEAFF
medium-sized	TRBJ2-7	.	TRBV19	TGTGCCAGTAGTATACTAGCGAGCCGGGAGCAGTACTTC	CASSILASREQYF
medium-sized	TRBJ2-1	TRBD2	TRBV7-9	TGTGCCAGCAGCTTGGCGAGCGGGACCACACCCAGCTCCTACAATGAGCAGTTCTTC	CASSLASGTTPSSYNEQFF
.	TRBJ2-7	.	TRBV28	TGTGCCAGCAGTTTTACGGGACGGAATTACGAGCAGTACTTC	CASSFTGRNYEQYF